This T cell receptor beta chain was documented in a study of blood T cells in healthy people across ages. The overall study: Per every two T cells, about one barcoded beta molecule was captured by template switching.

Details on this clonotype: Its matching antigen is unknown.

The germline V gene has CDR1 SGHRS and CDR2 YFSETQ. The CDR3 runs to 15 residues. Trimming pared 6 bases from V and 8 bases from J, leaving 23 bases between. Overall study results and limits: As age increased, TCR beta diversity per million T cells fell in a roughly linear fashion. Among long-lived donors, naive CD4+ cells were more numerous and diversity higher than in aged donors.

A second PCR of roughly 7 to 11 cycles used a sample-barcoded 5' primer and a J-beta primer mix. In TCRdb, the 5' RACE reads were re-called with MiXCR into one record per CDR3 protein. The profile shows over 1,200,000 distinct CDR3 sequences, roughly 60% of them singletons. There were at least 5.5 micrograms of total RNA extracted from every sample. The chain recombines TRBV5-1 with TRBJ1-1, with D possibly being TRBD1 (5 bases). Sequences were obtained from blood. The source of this sequence is a man in his late teens or twenties in good health. The CDR3 coding sequence is TGCGCCAGCAACTACTGGGAGGGGATGGGGGAAGAAGCTTTCTTT. This gives the protein CASNYWEGMGEEAFF.